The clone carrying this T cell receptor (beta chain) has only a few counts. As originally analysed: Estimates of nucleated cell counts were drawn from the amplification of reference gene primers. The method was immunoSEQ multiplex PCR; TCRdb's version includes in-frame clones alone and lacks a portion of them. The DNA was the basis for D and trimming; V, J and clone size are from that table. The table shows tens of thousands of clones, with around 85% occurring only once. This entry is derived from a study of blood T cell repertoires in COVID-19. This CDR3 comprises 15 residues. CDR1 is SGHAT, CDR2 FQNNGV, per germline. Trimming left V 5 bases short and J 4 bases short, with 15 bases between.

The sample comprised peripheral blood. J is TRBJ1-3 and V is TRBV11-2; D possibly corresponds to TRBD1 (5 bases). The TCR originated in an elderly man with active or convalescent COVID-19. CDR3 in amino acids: CASSPGRAGGNTIYF. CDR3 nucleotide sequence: TGTGCCAGCAGCCCAGGGAGGGCAGGCGGAAACACCATATATTTT.